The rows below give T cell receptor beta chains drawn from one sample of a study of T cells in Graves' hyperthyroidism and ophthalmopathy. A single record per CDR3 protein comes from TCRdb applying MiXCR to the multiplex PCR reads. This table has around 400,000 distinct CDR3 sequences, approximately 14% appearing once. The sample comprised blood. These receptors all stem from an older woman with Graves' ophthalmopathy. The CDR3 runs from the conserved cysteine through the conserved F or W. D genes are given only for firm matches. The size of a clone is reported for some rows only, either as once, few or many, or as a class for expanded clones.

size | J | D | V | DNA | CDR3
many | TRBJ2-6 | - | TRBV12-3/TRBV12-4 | TGTGCCAGCAGCACCGGGACCGCGGCCTCTGGGGCCAACGTCCTGACTTTC | CASSTGTAASGANVLTF
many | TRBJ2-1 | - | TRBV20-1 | TGCAGTGCTAGAGATCACGTGGCGATGTGGTCGAATGAGCAGTTCTTC | CSARDHVAMWSNEQFF
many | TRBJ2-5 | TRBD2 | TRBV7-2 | TGTGCCAGCAGCCCGGGACTAGCGGGAGGGCCGGGGGAGACCCAGTACTTC | CASSPGLAGGPGETQYF
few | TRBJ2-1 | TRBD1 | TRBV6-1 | TGTGCCAGCAGTAACCGGGACAGGGGGCCGTCCTACAATGAGCAGTTCTTC | CASSNRDRGPSYNEQFF
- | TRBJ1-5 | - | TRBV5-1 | TGCGCCAGCAGCTTAGGAGGGGGTATCGATCAGCCCCAGCATTTT | CASSLGGGIDQPQHF
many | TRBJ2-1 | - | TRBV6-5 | TGTGCCAGCAGTTCTCGGGACTCCCCCTACAATGAGCAGTTCTTC | CASSSRDSPYNEQFF
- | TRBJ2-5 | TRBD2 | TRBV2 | TGTGCCACCACCGCTTCCGGGGCGGGAGGGGCCCAAGAGACCCAGTACTTC | CATTASGAGGAQETQYF
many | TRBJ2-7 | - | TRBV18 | TGTGCCAGCTCACCAACGGGGCTCTACGAGCAGTACTTC | CASSPTGLYEQYF
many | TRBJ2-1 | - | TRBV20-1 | TGCAGTGTTGGGGGCGATACAGCCTACAATGAGCAGTTCTTC | CSVGGDTAYNEQFF
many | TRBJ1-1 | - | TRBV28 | TGTGCCAGCAGGCGGGAGGCAGAAGCTTTCTTT | CASRREAEAFF
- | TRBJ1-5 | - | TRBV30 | TGTGCCTGGAGTGCACGGGGGGGAATGGGCAATCAGCCCCAGCATTTT | CAWSARGGMGNQPQHF
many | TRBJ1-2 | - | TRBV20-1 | TGCAGTGCTAGAGAAAGGCAGGGCTATGGCTACACCTTC | CSARERQGYGYTF
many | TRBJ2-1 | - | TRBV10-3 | TGTGCCATCAGTGAGTCGTTGGCTAAGCAGTTCTTC | CAISESLAKQFF
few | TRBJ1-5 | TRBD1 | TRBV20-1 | TGCAGTGCTAGGGAGGGGGCCTCAAGGCCCCAGCATTTT | CSAREGASRPQHF
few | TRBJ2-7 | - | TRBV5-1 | TGCGCCAGCAGCTTGGGGTCTAGCGAATACGAGCAGTACTTC | CASSLGSSEYEQYF
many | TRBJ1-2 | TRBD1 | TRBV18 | TGTGCCAGCTCAAGTACAGGGGGCTATGGCTACACCTTC | CASSSTGGYGYTF
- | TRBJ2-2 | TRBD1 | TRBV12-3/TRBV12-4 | TGTGCCAGCAGGGCCCGGGGACAGGGGACGAACACCGGGGAGCTGTTTTTT | CASRARGQGTNTGELFF